What follows are 22 T cell receptor beta chains derived from one specimen sequenced in a study of cytomegalovirus exposure and HLA in healthy donors. Profiled with immunoSEQ multiplex PCR; TCRdb holds only in-frame clones, not every one. The sample has over 250,000 clones, roughly 85% seen once. Material: PBMCs. The receptors stem from a young woman in good health and CMV-seronegative.

This clone was picked up one time. The V gene is TRBV10-1, the J gene TRBJ1-1, with D perhaps matching TRBD1 (5 bases). Trimming took off 6 bases at V and 1 base at J, with 9 bases between the two ends. Per the germline V gene, CDR1 is WNHNN and CDR2 is SYGVQD (reference sequence). The CDR3 totals 13 residues. The CDR3 bases are TGCGCCAGCAGCAGGGTGTCGAACACTGAAGCTTTCTTT. It encodes CASSRVSNTEAFF.

The genes are TRBV5-6 and TRBJ2-2; TRBD2 might be the D (6 bases). Germline CDR1 reads SGHDT; CDR2 reads YYEEEE. Trimming shortened V by 4 bases and J by 3 bases, and 13 bases separated the two germline ends. CDR3 length: 15 residues. The CDR3: CASSPKGGDTGELFF. CDR3 DNA sequence: TGTGCCAGCAGCCCCAAGGGCGGGGACACCGGGGAGCTGTTTTTT.

In its sample, this clone was seen once. The chain has TRBV9 and TRBJ1-2; 8 positions match TRBD1. Trimming took 0 bases from V and 8 from J; bases not matched to a gene: 6. CDR3 length: 14 amino acids. CDR1 is SGDLS, CDR2 YYNGEE, per germline. The DNA for the CDR3 is TGTGCCAGCAGCGTAGAGACAGGGGTAGGGGGCTACACCTTC. Amino acids: CASSVETGVGGYTF.

The CDR3 is CASSLGVRANYGYTF. The CDR3 DNA reads as TGCGCCAGCAGCCTAGGGGTAAGGGCTAACTATGGCTACACCTTC. The gene calls are TRBV5-1 and TRBJ1-2, with a weak D call TRBD1 (5 bases). Trimming cost V 4 bases and J 0 bases, with 13 bases left between them. Germline V CDR1 and CDR2: SGHRS, YFSETQ. This CDR3 is built from 15 residues.

The chain couples TRBV11-2 to TRBJ1-4, with D possibly TRBD1 on 5 matching bases. The V end lost 1 base, the J end lost 8 bases, and 17 bases lay between the germline ends. Germline V lookup: CDR1 SGHAT, CDR2 FQNNGV. This CDR3 has 16 amino acids. The CDR3 region is CASSLVPQGAEEKLFF. DNA of the CDR3: TGTGCCAGCAGCTTAGTCCCCCAAGGGGCGGAAGAAAAACTGTTTTTT.

In this sample, this clone turned up once. The gene calls are TRBV21-1 and TRBJ2-7; the D call in the table, TRBD2, was not verified against the DNA. TRBV21-1 is classified as a pseudogene. This CDR3 region has 14 residues. The CDR3 spells CASSKASGSYEQYF. CDR3 bases: TGTGCCAGCAGCAAAGCCTCGGGTAGCTACGAGCAGTACTTC.

About this clone: Other DNA sequences within the sample encode an identical CDR3. The chain carries TRBV9 and TRBJ2-5; TRBD1 matches 10 bases. The CDR3 is made up of 16 amino acids. V lost 2 bases to trimming and J lost 2 bases; unmatched junction nucleotides: 6. The V gene's germline CDR1 is SGDLS and CDR2 YYNGEE. The CDR3 bases are TGTGCCAGCAGCGTGGCTGGGGACAGGGGACAAGAGACCCAGTACTTC. This encodes CASSVAGDRGQETQYF.

V and J are TRBV6-1 and TRBJ2-7; 10 positions agree with TRBD2. Germline trimming cut 4 bases from V and 5 bases from J; bases unmatched to any gene: 5. This CDR3 contains 14 residues. Germline CDR1 MNHNS, CDR2 SASEGT. The CDR3 DNA follows: TGTGCCAGCAGTGTGAGCGGGGGGGCAGACGAGCAGTACTTC. Protein product: CASSVSGGADEQYF.

The chain carries TRBV4-3 and TRBJ1-2; TRBD1 agrees at 11 bases. CDR1 and CDR2 (germline): LGHNA, YSLEER. V was pared by 3 bases and J by 6 bases, with 6 bases of the junction left unmatched. The CDR3 runs to 15 residues. CDR3 DNA: TGCGCCAGCAGCCAGGACAGGGGGCTTGGGAATGGCTACACCTTC. This gives the protein CASSQDRGLGNGYTF.

This clone was found once. The chain uses TRBV7-2 and TRBJ2-7; 8 bases match TRBD2. This CDR3 region has 15 residues. Germline lookup yields CDR1 SGHTA and CDR2 FQGNSA. V shed 5 bases, J shed 3 bases, and the junction held 9 bases outside the gene matches. CDR3 loop: CASSPRFSGNYEQYF. The CDR3 DNA reads TGTGCCAGCAGCCCCCGTTTTAGCGGGAACTACGAGCAGTACTTC.

V gene TRBV29-1 combines with J gene TRBJ2-1; 7 bases fit TRBD2. Per germline, CDR1 SQVTM and CDR2 ANQGSEA. V was pared by 5 bases and J by 9 bases, with 10 bases of the junction left unmatched. The CDR3 extends over 13 amino acids. CDR3 loop: CSVNLAGAAEQFF. DNA for the CDR3: TGCAGCGTTAATCTCGCGGGAGCGGCTGAGCAGTTCTTC.

CDR3 region: CASSLQGRELFF. CDR3 in DNA: TGTGCCAGCAGCTTACAGGGCCGGGAGCTGTTTTTT. The chain is built from TRBV5-4 and TRBJ2-2; a weak D match, TRBD1 (6 bases). V lost 2 bases to trimming and J lost 9 bases, with 8 bases between them. This CDR3 comprises 12 residues. Germline V lookup: CDR1 SGHNT, CDR2 YYREEE (reference sequence). Using reference TRBV5-4 and TRBJ2-2 for the parts outside the CDR3, the full variable domain is ETGVTQSPTHLIKTRGQQVTLRCSSQSGHNTVSWYQQALGQGPQFIFQYYREEENGRGNFPPRFSGLQFPNYSSELNVNALELDDSALYLCASSLQGRELFFGEGSRLTVL.

V gene TRBV28 combines with J gene TRBJ2-7, with TRBD1 as a possible D gene (6 bases). The V and J ends lost 10 bases and 3 bases respectively, with 10 bases between them. The CDR3 runs to 11 residues. Looked up from germline, CDR1 is MDHEN and CDR2 is SYDVKM. For the CDR3, the DNA is TGTGCCACCCTGGACAGCTACGAGCAGTACTTC. Translation: CATLDSYEQYF.

The chain combines TRBV6-1 with TRBJ1-5; the D gene is possibly TRBD1 (5 bases). Germline CDR1 is MNHNS and CDR2 is SASEGT. This CDR3 is built from 14 residues. Trimming took off 0 bases at V and 5 bases at J, with 8 bases between the two ends. The CDR3 here is CASSEAAGYQPQHF. DNA of the CDR3: TGTGCCAGCAGTGAAGCGGCAGGGTATCAGCCCCAGCATTTT.

This clone showed up just once. The J gene is TRBJ1-4, the V gene TRBV2, with D perhaps TRBD1 (6 bases). Germline V gives CDR1 SNHLY, CDR2 FYNNEI. The CDR3 sequence is 15 residues long. V was trimmed by 7 bases and J by 2 bases, leaving 14 bases between them. The CDR3 nucleotides are TGTGCCAGCACCTTAGGGGGGGTCACTAATGAAAAACTGTTTTTT. It encodes CASTLGGVTNEKLFF.

This rearrangement joins TRBV9 to TRBJ2-1; D may be TRBD2 (5 bases). V shed 1 base and J shed 2 bases, with 10 bases lying between them. Germline V gene sequence: CDR1 SGDLS, CDR2 YYNGEE. The length of the CDR3 is 15 residues. CDR3 coding DNA: TGTGCCAGCAGCGTATCGGCGGGTACCTACAATGAGCAGTTCTTC. It encodes CASSVSAGTYNEQFF.

This clone has just a few counts. Different DNA sequences within this sample yield the same CDR3. The gene calls are TRBV20-1 and TRBJ2-7; D is ambiguous. V was clipped by 1 base and J by 4 bases, with 5 bases between them. The germline V gene encodes CDR1 DFQATT and CDR2 SNEGSKA (reference sequence). CDR3 length: 11 amino acids. The CDR3 nucleotides are TGCAGTGCTAGAGTCGGTTACGAGCAGTACTTC. It translates to CSARVGYEQYF.

The chain carries TRBV6-5 and TRBJ2-7, with 8 positions matching TRBD1. Germline CDR1 MNHEY, CDR2 SVGAGI. V dropped 0 bases and J dropped 3; count of bases not matched to a gene: 7. The CDR3 is 16 amino acids. DNA for the CDR3: TGTGCCAGCAGTTACTCTATCGCAGGGGGCGGCTACGAGCAGTACTTC. Its translation is CASSYSIAGGGYEQYF.

With regard to this clone: Since a much larger clone is just one base distant, this may be a read error. This chain connects TRBV2 to TRBJ2-5; a weak D match, TRBD1 (6 bases). The CDR3 contains 12 residues. Between the trimmed V and J ends, which lost 6 bases and 2 bases, there was a span of 7 bases. Germline loops: CDR1 SNHLY, CDR2 FYNNEI. CDR3 protein: CASRGQQETQYF. DNA of the CDR3: TGTGCCAGCAGAGGACAGCAAGAGACCCAGTACTTC.

The rearrangement joins TRBV27 to TRBJ2-5, with 12 bases fitting TRBD2. CDR1 and CDR2 (germline): MNHEY, SMNVEV (reference sequence). The junction had 2 bases not matched to a gene; V was cut back by 0 bases and J by 3 bases. CDR3 length equals 16 residues. CDR3 bases: TGTGCCAGCAGTTTATCGACTAGCGGGGGAGAAGAGACCCAGTACTTC. Its protein product is CASSLSTSGGEETQYF.

This chain links TRBV6-1 with TRBJ1-6, with D possibly matching TRBD1 (5 bases). Deletions cut 2 bases from V and 7 bases from J, with 9 bases between. This CDR3 spans 14 amino acids. CDR1 MNHNS and CDR2 SASEGT come from the germline V gene. DNA of the CDR3: TGTGCCAGCAGTGAACTGGAGGGGAATTCACCCCTCCACTTT. Protein: CASSELEGNSPLHF.

This clone was detected only a few times. This chain connects TRBV30 to TRBJ1-5; no reliable D call. The V and J ends lost 0 bases and 3 bases respectively, with 9 bases between them. Germline CDR1 GTSNPN, CDR2 SVGIG (reference sequence). CDR3 length equals 14 residues. CDR3 coding DNA: TGTGCCTGGAGTGTAGATAGCCCCAATCAGCCCCAGCATTTT. Protein sequence: CAWSVDSPNQPQHF.